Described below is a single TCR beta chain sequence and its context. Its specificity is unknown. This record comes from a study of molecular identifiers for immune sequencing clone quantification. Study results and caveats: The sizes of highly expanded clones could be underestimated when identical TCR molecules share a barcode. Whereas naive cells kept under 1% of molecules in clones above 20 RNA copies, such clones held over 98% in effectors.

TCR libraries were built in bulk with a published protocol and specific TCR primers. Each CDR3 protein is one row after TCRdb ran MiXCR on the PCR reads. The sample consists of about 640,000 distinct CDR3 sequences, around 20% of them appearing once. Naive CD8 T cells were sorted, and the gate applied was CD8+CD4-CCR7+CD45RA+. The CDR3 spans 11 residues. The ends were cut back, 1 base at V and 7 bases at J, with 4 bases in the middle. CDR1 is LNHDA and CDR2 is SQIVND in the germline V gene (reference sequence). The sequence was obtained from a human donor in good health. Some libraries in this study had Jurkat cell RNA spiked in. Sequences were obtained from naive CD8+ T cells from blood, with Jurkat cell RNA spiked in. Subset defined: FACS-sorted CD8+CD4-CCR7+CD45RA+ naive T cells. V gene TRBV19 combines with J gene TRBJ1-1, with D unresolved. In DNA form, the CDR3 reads TGTGCCAGTAGTATAGTAGGTGAAGCTTTCTTT. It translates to CASSIVGEAFF.